The rows below give T cell receptor beta chains drawn from one sample of a study of OX40 agonist ivuxolimab in advanced cancers. The assay was immunoSEQ multiplex PCR, and TCRdb's table has in-frame clones only and misses some. This table holds roughly 67,000 clones, about 88% found once. Source: CD4+ or CD8+ T cells sorted from blood, taken in a trial of the OX40 agonist ivuxolimab. The receptors come from an adult with an advanced solid tumor such as melanoma, head and neck, liver or kidney cancer. Each CDR3 is given without its conserved first and last residue. A D gene is named only where the DNA matches it firmly. Clone size is not always given. Where it is, it says once, few, many or a class for expanded clones.

clone_size	v_call	d_call	j_call	cdr3_aa
.	TRBV10-2	TRBD1	TRBJ2-7	ASRTRGLVFYEQY
.	TRBV10-3	.	TRBJ2-1	AIRSGEYNEQF
.	TRBV7-8	TRBD2	TRBJ2-3	ASSPVTSGTSTDTQY
once	TRBV2	.	TRBJ1-1	ASFAPGVLNTEAF
once	TRBV6-5	TRBD1	TRBJ1-1	ASSWDRNLNTEAF
.	TRBV27	TRBD2	TRBJ2-7	ASSPRTSGPYEQY
.	TRBV7-9	TRBD2	TRBJ2-1	ASSLASGSITYNEQF
.	TRBV20-1	.	TRBJ1-2	SGRGDGYT
.	TRBV4-2	TRBD2	TRBJ2-7	ASSQDLAGLSYEQY
.	TRBV2	TRBD1	TRBJ1-5	ASNEGAYQPQH
.	TRBV7-2	TRBD1	TRBJ2-7	ASSLFGTAETYEQY
.	TRBV6-6	.	TRBJ2-1	ASSLMYNEQF
.	TRBV6-5	.	TRBJ1-1	ASSYTSGKGNTEAF
.	TRBV11-2	.	TRBJ2-1	ASSLVVLNEQF
.	TRBV7-2	TRBD2	TRBJ2-7	ASRGGREQTYEQY
.	TRBV19	TRBD1	TRBJ1-2	ASSIIVAGQGNYGYT
.	TRBV5-4	.	TRBJ2-5	ASSLAGSRETQY
.	TRBV14	TRBD2	TRBJ2-3	ASSQEWDYTDTQY
.	TRBV5-6	.	TRBJ2-2	ASTRSGELF
.	TRBV9	TRBD2	TRBJ2-7	ASSPGTSGTYEQY
.	TRBV5-1	.	TRBJ2-2	ASRLTGTLNTGELF
.	TRBV11-1	TRBD1	TRBJ2-7	ASTREGGVVGEQY
.	TRBV5-4	.	TRBJ2-1	ASSLPKDEQF
.	TRBV28	.	TRBJ2-7	ASKSATSSYEQY
.	TRBV5-4	.	TRBJ1-2	ASSFAGQQGLYGYT
few	TRBV11-1	TRBD1	TRBJ2-5	ASSPGQLLQETQY
.	TRBV6-6	.	TRBJ2-5	ASSPHTTGEDAQY
.	TRBV25-1	.	TRBJ2-1	ASRDSGGAYNEQF
.	TRBV28	TRBD1	TRBJ2-7	ASSLPNSRPGQGALLADYEQY
.	TRBV23-1	TRBD1	TRBJ2-7	ASSQPLHRGQSYEQY
few	TRBV5-6	TRBD1	TRBJ1-5	ASRKGQGASQPQH
.	TRBV11-1	TRBD2	TRBJ2-1	ASSSRLAEPYNEQF
.	TRBV27	.	TRBJ2-3	ASRGQTDTQY
.	TRBV5-4	TRBD1	TRBJ1-4	ASSPGGSGGLGEKLF
few	TRBV5-8	.	TRBJ2-7	ASSSGWSRNEQY
.	TRBV18	.	TRBJ2-7	ASSRQNSYEQY
few	TRBV27	.	TRBJ2-7	ASSPTSFSYEQY
once	TRBV7-2	TRBD1	TRBJ2-7	ASSPGQGTEQY
.	TRBV11-1	.	TRBJ2-1	ASSLAGGFKIPQF
.	TRBV28	.	TRBJ1-4	ASSRFEKLF
few	TRBV5-1	TRBD1	TRBJ2-5	ASSSGQLQETQY
.	TRBV2	.	TRBJ2-4	ASRAPGTAKNIQY
.	TRBV4-3	.	TRBJ1-1	ASSQERIPGVHTEAF
.	TRBV5-1	.	TRBJ2-2	ASSQRDPNTGELF
.	TRBV7-8	TRBD2	TRBJ2-7	ASSRLAGETYEQY
.	TRBV28	.	TRBJ2-2	ASSLHGLWRTGELF
.	TRBV11-2	.	TRBJ2-3	ASSLDRGSTQY
.	TRBV28	TRBD1	TRBJ1-2	ASSYRDRGVANYGYT
.	TRBV7-2	.	TRBJ2-1	ASSSQPASSYNEQF